The 26 T cell receptor beta chains listed next were all sequenced from one sample in a study of cytomegalovirus exposure and HLA in healthy donors. The study ran its PCR with 60 Vbeta and 13 Jbeta primers. Repertoires were generated with immunoSEQ multiplex PCR, while TCRdb's copy carries only in-frame clones and drops some. Of approximately 180,000 clones listed, about 90% were seen once; the top ten hold 0.2% to 0.3%. The sequenced sample was PBMCs. The receptors stem from a girl under three years old in good health and CMV-seronegative.

About this clone itself: The junction departs from the called germline gene at one end, perhaps through a read error. The V call is TRBV4-2, the J call TRBJ2-7; TRBD1 matches 7 bases. CDR1 LGHNA and CDR2 YNFKEQ come from the germline V gene. This CDR3 is built from 14 residues. The CDR3 sequence: CASSQDRGGRVLHF. As DNA, the CDR3 is TGTGCCAGCAGCCAAGATAGAGGGGGCAGGGTGCTCCACTTC.

The CDR3 coding sequence is TGTGCCAGTAGCGGGACTGTCTACAATGAGCAGTTCTTC. It is translated as CASSGTVYNEQFF. This chain joins TRBV19 and TRBJ2-1; TRBD2 is a possible D gene (6 bases). Germline V gene data show CDR1 as LNHDA and CDR2 as SQIVND (reference sequence). Between the trimmed V and J ends, which lost 6 bases and 3 bases, there was a span of 9 bases. The CDR3 has 13 residues.

V gene TRBV5-1 combines with J gene TRBJ2-2; D gene unclear. CDR3 size: 14 residues. Germline V CDR1 and CDR2: SGHRS, YFSETQ. V was clipped by 1 base and J by 1 base, with 5 bases between them. CDR3 region: CASSLFLNTGELFF. Here the CDR3 DNA reads TGCGCCAGCAGCTTGTTTCTGAACACCGGGGAGCTGTTTTTT.

This clone was counted once. The V call is TRBV18, the J call TRBJ2-3; 8 nucleotides line up with TRBD2. Germline V gives CDR1 KGHSH, CDR2 LQKENI. CDR3 length: 15 residues. Trimming cost V 8 bases and J 4 bases; bases outside gene matches: 11. This CDR3 is CASTRVGRGADTQYF. For the CDR3, the DNA is TGTGCCAGCACACGCGTCGGGAGGGGGGCAGATACGCAGTATTTT.

The chain is built from TRBV6-6 and TRBJ1-3; D remains ambiguous. The CDR3 totals 16 residues. Trimming took 3 bases from V and 5 from J, leaving 17 bases between them. Germline loops: CDR1 MNHNY, CDR2 SVGAGI (reference sequence). CDR3 DNA: TGTGCCAGCAGTTATGACTCGAGATTTGTAAGAAACACCATATATTTT. This encodes CASSYDSRFVRNTIYF.

The V call is TRBV18, the J call TRBJ2-6, with no clear D. CDR1 is KGHSH and CDR2 is LQKENI in the germline V gene. The V end lost 3 bases, the J end lost 0 bases, and 6 bases lay between the germline ends. This CDR3 spans 15 amino acids. The CDR3, as DNA: TGTGCCAGCTCACCCCGTTCCTCTGGGGCCAACGTCCTGACTTTC. This codes for CASSPRSSGANVLTF.

The rearrangement uses TRBV4-2 and TRBJ1-2, with D uncertain. There are 18 residues in the CDR3. The V end was cut by 0 bases, the J end by 7 bases, with 24 bases between. CDR1 is LGHNA and CDR2 is YNFKEQ in the germline V gene. The CDR3 region has the DNA TGTGCCAGCAGCCAAGATCTTACGGGGTCAGCCCACCGTCGTGGCTACACCTTC. Its translation: CASSQDLTGSAHRRGYTF.

This clone was counted between two and nine times. V and J are TRBV5-1 and TRBJ2-3; 11 nucleotides match TRBD2. The CDR3 has 15 residues. Germline CDR1 is SGHRS and CDR2 is YFSETQ. J lost 5 bases, V lost 1 base, and 3 bases had no gene match. In DNA form, the CDR3 reads TGCGCCAGCAGCTTGTCTACTAGCGGGGGAGATACGCAGTATTTT. Amino acids: CASSLSTSGGDTQYF.

The chain links TRBV7-2 to TRBJ2-1; D may be TRBD1 (5 bases). CDR1 and CDR2 from the germline V gene are SGHTA and FQGNSA. The V and J ends lost 1 base and 9 bases respectively, with 16 bases between them. CDR3 length: 15 residues. As DNA, the CDR3 is TGTGCCAGCAGCTTAGGGGGCACCTACTTGTCTGAGCAGTTCTTC. Its translation: CASSLGGTYLSEQFF.

The chain employs TRBV7-8 and TRBJ1-5; D possibly corresponds to TRBD1 (5 bases). V was clipped by 0 bases and J by 0 bases, with 6 bases between them. The CDR3 length is 15 residues. Per germline, CDR1 SGHVS and CDR2 FQNEAQ. The CDR3 sequence: CASSLAGDSNQPQHF. CDR3 bases: TGTGCCAGCAGCTTAGCAGGGGATAGCAATCAGCCCCAGCATTTT.

The chain employs TRBV29-1 and TRBJ2-7; D is perhaps TRBD2 (6 bases). This CDR3 spans 16 amino acids. V dropped 2 bases and J dropped 3 bases, with 20 bases sitting between them. The germline gives CDR1 SQVTM, CDR2 ANQGSEA. The CDR3 reads CSVEIPRLGVNYEQYF. The CDR3 DNA reads as TGCAGCGTTGAAATTCCCCGACTAGGGGTCAACTACGAGCAGTACTTC.

This clone was seen a few times. This chain links TRBV7-2 with TRBJ2-3; 7 bases fit TRBD2. This CDR3 region has 17 residues. V lost 2 bases, J lost 0 bases, and 8 bases stayed unmatched. Germline V CDR1 and CDR2: SGHTA, FQGNSA. CDR3 loop: CASSLSAGVFSTDTQYF. The CDR3 DNA reads as TGTGCCAGCAGCTTATCTGCGGGAGTCTTTAGCACAGATACGCAGTATTTT.

CDR3 nucleotide sequence: TGCGCCAGCGGCCTCGCCGGGGGAGGGCCTCAAGAGACCCAGTACTTC. Translation: CASGLAGGGPQETQYF. The chain has TRBV5-1 and TRBJ2-5; TRBD2 matches 7 bases. The CDR3 covers 16 residues. Per the germline V gene, CDR1 is SGHRS and CDR2 is YFSETQ. Losses at the gene ends were 7 bases for V and 2 bases for J; bases not matched to a gene: 14.

The rearrangement links TRBV7-8 to TRBJ2-1; TRBD2 matches 16 bases. The CDR3 runs to 17 residues. Germline CDR1 and CDR2: SGHVS and FQNEAQ. With 5 bases clipped from V and 6 bases from J, the junction kept 7 bases outside the gene matches. CDR3 sequence reads: CASSPGLAGGPINEQFF. The CDR3 DNA reads as TGTGCCAGCAGCCCGGGACTAGCGGGAGGGCCTATCAATGAGCAGTTCTTC.

V usage is TRBV6-1 and J usage is TRBJ2-2; TRBD1 matches at 10 bases. Germline CDR1 MNHNS, CDR2 SASEGT. The length of the CDR3 is 17 residues. With V trimmed by 2 bases and J by 3 bases, 6 bases remained unmatched. The CDR3 protein is CASSEWWTGGHTGELFF. The CDR3 nucleotides read TGTGCCAGCAGTGAATGGTGGACAGGGGGGCACACCGGGGAGCTGTTTTTT.

V usage is TRBV7-9 and J usage is TRBJ2-1; 8 nucleotides line up with TRBD2. Germline CDR1 SEHNR, CDR2 FQNEAQ (reference sequence). The J segment lost 8 bases and the V segment lost 5 bases, leaving 8 bases of the junction unmatched. CDR3 size: 14 residues. CDR3 sequence reads: CASSREGVVHEQFF. The CDR3 bases are TGTGCCAGCAGCCGGGAGGGCGTGGTCCATGAGCAGTTCTTC.

This clone is a singleton in its sample. The chain has TRBV25-1 and TRBJ1-2; unclear D gene. The CDR3 runs 13 residues. V dropped 6 bases and J dropped 0 bases, with 8 bases sitting between them. CDR1 and CDR2 (germline): MGHDK, SYGVNS. The CDR3 is CASSPGSNYGYTF. As DNA, the CDR3 is TGTGCCAGCAGCCCGGGGTCTAACTATGGCTACACCTTC.

The chain couples TRBV6-4 to TRBJ2-5; D not resolved. Between the trimmed V and J ends, which lost 6 bases and 2 bases, there was a span of 16 bases. Looked up from germline, CDR1 is MRHNA and CDR2 is SNTAGT. This CDR3 contains 15 residues. Here the CDR3 DNA reads TGTGCCAGCAGACCCCCTACTACAAAACAAGAGACCCAGTACTTC. Translating gives CASRPPTTKQETQYF.

This clone was counted once. The J gene is TRBJ2-5, the V gene TRBV27, with 10 bases lining up with TRBD2. Germline-derived CDR1 and CDR2 are MNHEY and SMNVEV (reference sequence). V lost 2 bases, J lost 2 bases, and 11 bases stayed unmatched. This CDR3 contains 18 residues. The DNA of the CDR3 is TGTGCCAGCAGTTTAACGGCTCGACTAGCGGGCGGACAAGAGACCCAGTACTTC. It encodes CASSLTARLAGGQETQYF.

The chain has TRBV9 and TRBJ2-2, with a tentative D call TRBD1 (6 bases). Trimming removed 0 bases at V and 6 bases at J, with 9 bases between. Germline lookup yields CDR1 SGDLS and CDR2 YYNGEE. The CDR3 runs to 14 residues. This CDR3 is CASSVGTAAGELFF. The CDR3 DNA is TGTGCCAGCAGCGTAGGGACAGCGGCCGGGGAGCTGTTTTTT.

The CDR3 protein is CATSRDRTAYGYTF. The CDR3 DNA reads TGTGCCACCAGCAGAGATAGGACAGCCTATGGCTACACCTTC. This chain joins TRBV15 and TRBJ1-2; maybe TRBD1 (6 bases). CDR1 is LNHNV, CDR2 YYDKDF, per germline (reference sequence). The ends were cut back, 0 bases at V and 4 bases at J, with 9 bases in the middle. The CDR3 runs to 14 residues.

This chain joins TRBV5-1 and TRBJ2-7; 9 bases are shared with TRBD1. CDR1 and CDR2 (germline): SGHRS, YFSETQ. The V and J ends lost 2 bases and 4 bases, in that order; junction bases with no gene match: 4. The length of the CDR3 is 14 residues. Here the CDR3 DNA reads TGCGCCAGCAGCTTAGACAGGGGGAGGTACGAGCAGTACTTC. Amino acid sequence: CASSLDRGRYEQYF.

This rearrangement joins TRBV7-2 to TRBJ2-7, with 9 bases lining up with TRBD2. Germline CDR1 reads SGHTA; CDR2 reads FQGNSA. The CDR3 is 17 amino acids. V shed 2 bases and J 2 bases; nucleotides not matched to a gene: 10. The CDR3 nucleotides read TGTGCCAGCAGCTTATACCCCGGACTAGCGCGCGCCTACGAGCAGTACTTC. It translates to CASSLYPGLARAYEQYF. The whole variable domain, filled in from reference TRBV7-2 and TRBJ2-7, reads GAGVSQSPSNKVTEKGKDVELRCDPISGHTALYWYRQSLGQGLEFLIYFQGNSAPDKSGLPSDRFSAERTGGSVSTLTIQRTQQEDSAVYLCASSLYPGLARAYEQYFGPGTRLTVT.

V usage is TRBV10-3 and J usage is TRBJ1-1; 8 bases fit TRBD1. V was pared by 0 bases and J by 1 base, with 1 base of the junction left unmatched. The CDR3 consists of 15 residues. Germline CDR1 and CDR2: ENHRY and SYGVKD. CDR3 DNA sequence: TGTGCCATCAGTGAGTCAGACAGGGGGAACACTGAAGCTTTCTTT. As protein: CAISESDRGNTEAFF.

The CDR3 nucleotides read TGTGCCAGCAGGGGACTAGCCAACTACAATGAGCAGTTCTTC. This encodes CASRGLANYNEQFF. The chain is built from TRBV2 and TRBJ2-1; 9 nucleotides align to TRBD2. Per germline, CDR1 SNHLY and CDR2 FYNNEI. The CDR3 totals 14 residues. V was clipped by 6 bases and J by 3 bases; unmatched bases: 3.

This chain joins TRBV6-5 and TRBJ2-2; the D gene is possibly TRBD2 (6 bases). CDR1 is MNHEY, CDR2 SVGAGI, per germline. The length of the CDR3 is 14 residues. Trimming shortened V by 8 bases and J by 7 bases, and 17 bases separated the two germline ends. This CDR3 is CASRYGRLNGELFF. CDR3 sequence (DNA): TGTGCCAGCCGCTATGGGAGGCTGAACGGGGAGCTGTTTTTT.